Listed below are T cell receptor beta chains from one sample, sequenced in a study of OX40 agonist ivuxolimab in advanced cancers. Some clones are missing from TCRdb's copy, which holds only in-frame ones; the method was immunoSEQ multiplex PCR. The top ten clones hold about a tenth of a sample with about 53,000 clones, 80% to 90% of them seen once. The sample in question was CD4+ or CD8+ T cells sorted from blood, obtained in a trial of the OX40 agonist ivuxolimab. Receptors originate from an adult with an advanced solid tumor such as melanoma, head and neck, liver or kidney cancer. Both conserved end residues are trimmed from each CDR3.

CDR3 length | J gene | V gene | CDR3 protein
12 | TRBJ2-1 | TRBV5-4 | ASSLVAGNNEQF
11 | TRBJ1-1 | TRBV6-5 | ASSYSKGGLGF
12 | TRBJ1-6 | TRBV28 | ASTNTGAYSPLH
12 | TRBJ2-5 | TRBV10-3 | AISESVGAETQY
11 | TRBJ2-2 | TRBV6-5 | ASSYGTFGELF
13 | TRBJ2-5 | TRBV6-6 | ASSYSPRGQETQY
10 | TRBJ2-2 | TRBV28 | ASSRDTGELF
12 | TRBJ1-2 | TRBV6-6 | ASSSTTGSGGYT
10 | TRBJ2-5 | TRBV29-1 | SVNWGQETQY
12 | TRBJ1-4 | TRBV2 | ASSLDRINEKLF
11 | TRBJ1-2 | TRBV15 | ATSSKSLYGYT
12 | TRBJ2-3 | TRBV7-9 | ASSFGGSTDTQY
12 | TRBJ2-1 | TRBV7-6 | ASSPTSPWLGQF
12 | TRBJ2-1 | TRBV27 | ASSLSTSGGEQF
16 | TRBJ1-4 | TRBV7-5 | ARSLSGRGYSPNEKLF
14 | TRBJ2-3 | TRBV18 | ASSRDLQGLTDTQY